This T cell receptor beta chain was recovered during a study of T-cell reconstitution after alpha-beta-depleted transplantation in children. This CDR3 has 14 residues. Looked up from germline, CDR1 is SGHRS and CDR2 is YFSETQ. J gave up 6 bases and V 4 bases, and 8 bases lay outside the gene matches. This clonotype was seen many times. Researchers prepared the TCRbeta library using unique molecular identifiers, the study reports. Each CDR3 protein gets one entry after TCRdb re-called the PCR reads with MiXCR. Of almost 500,000 distinct CDR3 sequences listed, about an eighth are singletons. This specimen consisted of PBMCs from the stem cell graft donor, obtained from the stem cell graft. The TCR originated in a human donor who donated a stem cell graft to a child with combined immunodeficiency. V and J are TRBV5-1 and TRBJ1-2; 8 bases match TRBD1. The CDR3 DNA reads as TGCGCCAGCAGCCTACGACAGGGGCTACATGGCTACACCTTC. Its translation: CASSLRQGLHGYTF.